These 32 T cell receptor beta chains originate from one sample sequenced in a study of T cell responses to AZD1222 COVID-19 vaccine. The repertoire was sequenced with immunoSEQ multiplex PCR; TCRdb's copy has only in-frame clones and lacks some. Of some 150,000 clones detected, 85% to 95% appear once; the ten largest clones hold 2.6%. The source was peripheral blood, collected on day 0 of AZD1222 vaccination. All receptors come from an adult in good health.

The chain employs TRBV7-9 and TRBJ1-2; unclear D gene. CDR3 length equals 14 residues. The germline gives CDR1 SEHNR, CDR2 FQNEAQ (reference sequence). Trimming left V 7 bases short and J 8 bases short, with 20 bases between. The CDR3 here is CASTRPGPVDGYTF. The CDR3 bases are TGTGCCAGCACCAGGCCGGGTCCCGTCGACGGCTACACCTTC.

This chain uses TRBV19 with TRBJ2-7, with 10 bases aligning to TRBD1. Germline CDR1 and CDR2: LNHDA and SQIVND (reference sequence). CDR3 length: 16 amino acids. V was pared by 5 bases and J by 1 base, with 8 bases of the junction left unmatched. Here the CDR3 reads CASSRIGDRGSYEQYF. The CDR3 DNA reads TGTGCCAGTAGTCGAATTGGGGACAGGGGTTCCTACGAGCAGTACTTC. Full variable domain (remainder filled in from reference TRBV19 and TRBJ2-7): DGGITQSPKYLFRKEGQNVTLSCEQNLNHDAMYWYRQDPGQGLRLIYYSQIVNDFQKGDIAEGYSVSREKKESFPLTVTSAQKNPTAFYLCASSRIGDRGSYEQYFGPGTRLTVT.

J is TRBJ2-7 and V is TRBV27; unclear D gene. CDR1 is MNHEY, CDR2 SMNVEV, per germline (reference sequence). The V end lost 2 bases, the J end lost 3 bases, and 8 bases lay between the germline ends. The CDR3 extends over 13 amino acids. CDR3 in amino acids: CASSLAWGYEQYF. CDR3 bases: TGTGCCAGCAGTTTAGCATGGGGCTACGAGCAGTACTTC.

This chain joins TRBV30 and TRBJ1-1, with D uncertain. Trimming took off 4 bases at V and 2 bases at J, with 14 bases between the two ends. Germline values: CDR1 GTSNPN, CDR2 SVGIG (reference sequence). This CDR3 spans 14 amino acids. The CDR3 loop reads CAWTPDRVNTEAFF. CDR3 sequence (DNA): TGTGCCTGGACCCCAGATCGGGTTAACACTGAAGCTTTCTTT.

The chain combines TRBV5-1 with TRBJ2-6; D not certain. The germline V and J ends were trimmed by 4 bases and 0 bases, with 23 bases remaining between them. Germline V gives CDR1 SGHRS, CDR2 YFSETQ. The CDR3 length is 20 residues. In DNA form, the CDR3 reads TGCGCCAGCAGCCCTCTTGAAAATCCCTCTCCGAACTCTGGGGCCAACGTCCTGACTTTC. It translates to CASSPLENPSPNSGANVLTF.

J is TRBJ1-2 and V is TRBV2; maybe TRBD1 (6 bases). The CDR3 length is 13 residues. The ends were cut back, 11 bases at V and 6 bases at J, with 19 bases in the middle. Germline CDR1 SNHLY, CDR2 FYNNEI. The CDR3 coding sequence is TGTGCCGCACGGAGAGGGGGGGGGCATGGCTACACCTTC. As protein: CAARRGGGHGYTF.

This chain joins TRBV6-5 and TRBJ2-7; no clear D. V shed 6 bases and J shed 3 bases, with 12 bases lying between them. Germline assignment: CDR1 MNHEY and CDR2 SVGAGI. The CDR3 spans 13 residues. The CDR3 loop reads CASRKDENYEQYF. Here the CDR3 DNA reads TGTGCCAGCAGAAAGGACGAGAACTACGAGCAGTACTTC.

The chain couples TRBV6-5 to TRBJ1-2; TRBD1 matches 7 bases. Losses at the gene ends were 7 bases for V and 5 bases for J; bases not matched to a gene: 7. The germline gives CDR1 MNHEY, CDR2 SVGAGI. There are 13 residues in the CDR3. For the CDR3, the DNA is TGTGCCAGCACCGGGGACAGAATTTATGGCTACACCTTC. Translating gives CASTGDRIYGYTF.

The chain recombines TRBV6-5 with TRBJ1-2; the D is unclear. In germline, CDR1 is MNHEY, CDR2 SVGAGI. The CDR3 totals 12 residues. V was pared by 6 bases and J by 2 bases, with 7 bases between. CDR3 region: CASRDVNYGYTF. The CDR3 DNA reads TGTGCCAGCAGGGACGTAAACTATGGCTACACCTTC.

The gene calls are TRBV19 and TRBJ1-1; TRBD1 aligns across 8 bases. CDR1 is LNHDA, CDR2 SQIVND, per germline (reference sequence). CDR3 length: 14 amino acids. Trimming cost V 6 bases and J 3 bases; bases outside gene matches: 6. CDR3 nucleotides: TGTGCCAGTAGACCCATGGACAGGGACACTGAAGCTTTCTTT. This encodes CASRPMDRDTEAFF.

This clone was counted a single time. The chain couples TRBV6-5 to TRBJ1-4; TRBD1 might be the D (6 bases). This CDR3 has 16 amino acids. Trimming stripped 3 bases from V and 0 bases from J, with 11 bases between. Looked up from germline, CDR1 is MNHEY and CDR2 is SVGAGI. CDR3 nucleotide sequence: TGTGCCAGCAGTTATGGGCCAGGGGCAACTAATGAAAAACTGTTTTTT. Translated, it gives CASSYGPGATNEKLFF.

The chain couples TRBV25-1 to TRBJ1-1, with D uncertain. V dropped 2 bases and J dropped 0 bases, with 10 bases sitting between them. Per germline, CDR1 MGHDK and CDR2 SYGVNS. This CDR3 region has 15 residues. CDR3 coding DNA: TGTGCCAGCAGTGAAGTGGGCCCAATGAACACTGAAGCTTTCTTT. Protein sequence: CASSEVGPMNTEAFF.

The rearrangement uses TRBV27 and TRBJ1-4; D possibly corresponds to TRBD1 (6 bases). Trimming pared 4 bases from V and 4 bases from J, leaving 13 bases between. This CDR3 has 15 residues. CDR1 is MNHEY and CDR2 is SMNVEV in the germline V gene (reference sequence). The CDR3 spells CASSSPDRFNEKLFF. Written as DNA, the CDR3 is TGTGCCAGCAGTTCCCCCGACAGGTTTAATGAAAAACTGTTTTTT.

This rearrangement joins TRBV6-1 to TRBJ2-7, with 11 positions matching TRBD2. CDR1 and CDR2 (germline): MNHNS, SASEGT. With 0 bases clipped from V and 9 bases from J, the junction kept 10 bases outside the gene matches. This CDR3 has 16 residues. CDR3 in amino acids: CASSEASLAGGPWQYF. DNA for the CDR3: TGTGCCAGCAGTGAAGCAAGCCTAGCGGGAGGTCCCTGGCAGTACTTC.

The chain couples TRBV5-1 to TRBJ2-5; 7 bases match TRBD2. Germline assignment: CDR1 SGHRS and CDR2 YFSETQ. The CDR3 contains 16 residues. V lost 4 bases, J lost 2 bases, and 11 bases stayed unmatched. The CDR3 reads CASSPGASGEQETQYF. DNA of the CDR3: TGCGCCAGCAGCCCCGGGGCTAGCGGAGAGCAAGAGACCCAGTACTTC.

The chain combines TRBV4-1 with TRBJ1-2; D is unclear. The germline CDR1 and CDR2 sequences are MGHRA and YSYEKL. V lost 2 bases to trimming and J lost 4 bases, with 20 bases between them. The CDR3 contains 17 residues. The CDR3 reads CASSQLINPTVGYGYTF. Written as DNA, the CDR3 is TGCGCCAGCAGCCAACTTATTAACCCTACGGTGGGCTATGGCTACACCTTC.

The chain carries TRBV25-1 and TRBJ2-3, with 8 bases fitting TRBD2. There are 16 residues in the CDR3. The ends lost 3 bases at V and 4 bases at J; junction bases unmatched: 9. Germline lookup yields CDR1 MGHDK and CDR2 SYGVNS. CDR3 DNA sequence: TGTGCCAGCAGTGATATTAGCGGGACGGACCCAGATACGCAGTATTTT. Encoded protein: CASSDISGTDPDTQYF.

The chain couples TRBV7-2 to TRBJ2-1, with 12 bases fitting TRBD2. Looked up from germline, CDR1 is SGHTA and CDR2 is FQGNSA. The V segment lost 5 bases and the J segment 9 bases; nucleotides outside the gene matches: 5. This CDR3 has 14 residues. DNA for the CDR3: TGTGCCAGCAGCCCCGGACTAGCGGGATTTGAGCAGTTCTTC. Amino acid sequence: CASSPGLAGFEQFF.

The rearrangement uses TRBV5-5 and TRBJ1-2; 7 bases align to TRBD1. The V segment lost 0 bases and the J segment 6 bases; nucleotides outside the gene matches: 5. CDR1 is SGHKS, CDR2 YYEKEE, per germline (reference sequence). This CDR3 has 14 amino acids. In DNA form, the CDR3 reads TGTGCCAGCAGCTTGGAACAGGGGCGCGATGGCTACACCTTC. Protein product: CASSLEQGRDGYTF.

The CDR3 nucleotides are TGTGCCAGCAGTTTACCCTACAATGAGCAGTTCTTC. Protein product: CASSLPYNEQFF. The chain links TRBV12-3 or TRBV12-4 to TRBJ2-1; D gene unclear. V gave up 2 bases and J gave up 2 bases, with 1 base separating them. The CDR3 has 12 residues.

V and J are TRBV12-1 and TRBJ2-1; TRBD1 reflects the table's D call only, with no check against the DNA. TRBV12-1 is a recognized pseudogene. This CDR3 spans 16 amino acids. Here the CDR3 DNA reads TGTGCCAGCAGCTCTCCCCGGACAGGGGTCTTGAATGAGCAGTTCTTC. Residues: CASSSPRTGVLNEQFF.

V usage is TRBV7-2 and J usage is TRBJ2-7; 8 nucleotides line up with TRBD1. V dropped 0 bases and J dropped 3; count of bases not matched to a gene: 4. CDR1 is SGHTA, CDR2 FQGNSA, per germline. CDR3 length: 15 residues. CDR3 in amino acids: CASSLAGDRYYEQYF. CDR3 DNA: TGTGCCAGCAGCTTAGCGGGGGACAGGTACTACGAGCAGTACTTC.

The chain joins TRBV21-1 to TRBJ2-7; the table's D call, TRBD2, was not checked against the DNA. TRBV21-1 is classified as a pseudogene. This CDR3 has 14 residues. This chain's CDR3 is CASSKETSYYEQYF. The DNA of the CDR3 is TGTGCCAGCAGCAAAGAAACTAGCTACTACGAGCAGTACTTC.

This sequence joins TRBV7-8 and TRBJ2-5, with D possibly matching TRBD2 (6 bases). V was cut by 5 bases and J by 5 bases, with 21 bases left in between. This CDR3 region has 16 residues. CDR1 and CDR2 from the germline V gene are SGHVS and FQNEAQ. The chain's CDR3 is CASSVGSLAGWETQYF. The CDR3 coding sequence is TGTGCCAGCAGCGTAGGTTCCCTTGCGGGGTGGGAGACCCAGTACTTC.

The chain combines TRBV10-3 with TRBJ2-7; 7 positions agree with TRBD1. With V trimmed by 5 bases and J by 2 bases, 6 bases remained unmatched. Germline V gives CDR1 ENHRY, CDR2 SYGVKD. The CDR3 contains 14 residues. CDR3 DNA: TGTGCCATCAGTCCGACAGGGTCTACCTACGAGCAGTACTTC. Its protein product is CAISPTGSTYEQYF.

The V call is TRBV27, the J call TRBJ2-7, with D unresolved. Per germline, CDR1 MNHEY and CDR2 SMNVEV (reference sequence). Trimming removed 5 bases from V and 6 bases from J, with 8 bases in between. The CDR3 length is 11 residues. For the CDR3, the DNA is TGTGCCAGCAGTCAGGCTACCGAGCAGTACTTC. Its protein product is CASSQATEQYF.

The chain uses TRBV3-1 (or the pseudogene TRBV3-2) and TRBJ2-5; TRBD1 might be the D (5 bases). The CDR3 is 15 residues long. The ends were cut back, 5 bases at V and 5 bases at J, with 18 bases in the middle. The germline V gene encodes CDR1 LGHDT and CDR2 YNNKEL (reference sequence). The CDR3 sequence: CASSLGLGVHETQYF. The DNA of the CDR3 is TGTGCCAGCAGCTTGGGGCTAGGGGTCCACGAGACCCAGTACTTC.

This rearrangement joins TRBV18 to TRBJ1-1; no clear D gene. This CDR3 has 13 amino acids. Germline V gene data show CDR1 as KGHSH and CDR2 as LQKENI. With 2 bases removed from V and 5 bases from J, the gap between germline ends came to 9 bases. CDR3: CASSPGMVTEAFF. In nucleotides, the CDR3 is TGTGCCAGCTCACCAGGGATGGTGACTGAAGCTTTCTTT.

This clone was counted a few times. The chain couples TRBV19 to TRBJ2-2; 11 bases fit TRBD2. The germline CDR1 and CDR2 sequences are LNHDA and SQIVND (reference sequence). This CDR3 region has 16 residues. V shed 5 bases and J 4 bases; nucleotides not matched to a gene: 6. CDR3 DNA sequence: TGTGCCAGTAGTGGGCAACTAGCGGGAGTCACCGGGGAGCTGTTTTTT. Translated, it gives CASSGQLAGVTGELFF. Using reference TRBV19 and TRBJ2-2 for the parts outside the CDR3, the full variable domain is DGGITQSPKYLFRKEGQNVTLSCEQNLNHDAMYWYRQDPGQGLRLIYYSQIVNDFQKGDIAEGYSVSREKKESFPLTVTSAQKNPTAFYLCASSGQLAGVTGELFFGEGSRLTVL.

This sequence joins TRBV12-3 or TRBV12-4 and TRBJ1-2; unclear D gene. The CDR3 is 13 amino acids. Deletions cut 7 bases from V and 7 bases from J, with 16 bases between. DNA for the CDR3: TGTGCCAGCACCCTCCGGACGGGAGGTGGCTACACCTTC. Translating gives CASTLRTGGGYTF.

The chain joins TRBV10-3 to TRBJ2-1, with unresolved D. Germline-derived CDR1 and CDR2 are ENHRY and SYGVKD. The CDR3 is 11 amino acids. Trimming left V 5 bases short and J 4 bases short, with 3 bases between. The CDR3 DNA is TGTGCCATCAGTAATTACAATGAGCAGTTCTTC. It yields the protein CAISNYNEQFF.

The chain is built from TRBV7-9 and TRBJ2-3, with D perhaps being TRBD1 or TRBD2 (6 bases each). The CDR3 spans 14 residues. Germline values: CDR1 SEHNR, CDR2 FQNEAQ (reference sequence). V was pared by 1 base and J by 6 bases, with 11 bases between. DNA for the CDR3: TGTGCCAGCAGCTTAGTAGGGGGGTCCGATACGCAGTATTTT. This translates into CASSLVGGSDTQYF.